Below, 27 T cell receptor beta chains from the same sample are listed, as sequenced in a study of blood T cell repertoires in COVID-19. TCRdb's copy holds only in-frame clones and misses some; the assay was immunoSEQ multiplex PCR. The data hold 140,000 or so clones, with about 87% observed a single time. Material: peripheral blood. The receptors here all came from a human donor with COVID-19, enrolled during active disease. The donor label of this sample is uncertain.

The gene calls are TRBV25-1 and TRBJ1-6; the D gene is possibly TRBD1 (6 bases). CDR1 MGHDK and CDR2 SYGVNS come from the germline V gene. CDR3 length: 14 residues. V lost 7 bases and J 6 bases, leaving 13 bases between the germline ends. The CDR3 here is CASNGGGGNSPLHF. Here the CDR3 DNA reads TGTGCCAGCAATGGGGGCGGGGGTAATTCACCCCTCCACTTT.

J is TRBJ2-3 and V is TRBV10-1; a weak D match, TRBD2 (6 bases). This CDR3 contains 13 residues. The V gene's germline CDR1 is WNHNN and CDR2 SYGVQD (reference sequence). V was pared by 4 bases and J by 1 base, with 6 bases between. The CDR3 loop reads CASSGGGTDTQYF. In nucleotides, the CDR3 is TGCGCCAGCAGTGGGGGGGGCACAGATACGCAGTATTTT.

In DNA, the CDR3 is TGTGCCAGCAGCGCGGGAGGGTACGAGCAGTACTTC. This sequence encodes CASSAGGYEQYF. The chain combines TRBV25-1 with TRBJ2-7; 9 bases are shared with TRBD2. CDR1 MGHDK and CDR2 SYGVNS come from the germline V gene. This CDR3 is built from 12 residues. The V segment lost 6 bases and the J segment 4 bases; nucleotides outside the gene matches: 1.

V is TRBV27 and J is TRBJ2-5; 12 bases line up with TRBD1. V trimming: 6 bases; J trimming: 4 bases; junction bases outside the gene matches: 9. The CDR3 runs 16 residues. Germline V gives CDR1 MNHEY, CDR2 SMNVEV (reference sequence). The CDR3 reads CASRRQWDRGRETQYF. CDR3 bases: TGTGCCAGCAGACGACAATGGGACAGGGGGCGAGAGACCCAGTACTTC.

The chain carries TRBV6-5 and TRBJ2-5; possibly TRBD1 for D (5 bases). V lost 6 bases and J 7 bases, leaving 9 bases between the germline ends. Germline-derived CDR1 and CDR2 are MNHEY and SVGAGI. The CDR3 has 11 residues. For the CDR3, the DNA is TGTGCCAGCAGAGTAGACAGGACCCAGTACTTC. Its translation is CASRVDRTQYF.

The V gene is TRBV11-2, the J gene TRBJ2-3, with 9 bases aligning to TRBD2. The CDR3 covers 15 residues. Germline-derived CDR1 and CDR2 are SGHAT and FQNNGV. With 4 bases clipped from V and 6 bases from J, the junction kept 8 bases outside the gene matches. The CDR3 is CASSSGASGADTQYF. The CDR3 DNA follows: TGTGCCAGCAGCTCGGGGGCTAGCGGGGCCGATACGCAGTATTTT.

This clone was observed at least ten times. The chain is built from TRBV6-5 and TRBJ1-5; D remains ambiguous. The germline V gene encodes CDR1 MNHEY and CDR2 SVGAGI. Deletions cut 7 bases from V and 7 bases from J, with 11 bases between. The CDR3 consists of 12 residues. Written as DNA, the CDR3 is TGTGCCAGCACCACCTCACAACAGCCCCAGCATTTT. Protein sequence: CASTTSQQPQHF.

The rearrangement uses TRBV19 and TRBJ2-1; 9 bases align to TRBD1. Germline V CDR1 and CDR2: LNHDA, SQIVND (reference sequence). V was clipped by 2 bases and J by 5 bases; unmatched bases: 7. This CDR3 contains 16 residues. The CDR3 here is CASSIPGTGKNNEQFF. The CDR3 nucleotides read TGTGCCAGTAGTATACCTGGGACAGGGAAGAACAATGAGCAGTTCTTC. Filled out from reference TRBV19 and TRBJ2-1, the complete variable domain reads DGGITQSPKYLFRKEGQNVTLSCEQNLNHDAMYWYRQDPGQGLRLIYYSQIVNDFQKGDIAEGYSVSREKKESFPLTVTSAQKNPTAFYLCASSIPGTGKNNEQFFGPGTRLTVL.

The chain joins TRBV19 to TRBJ2-1, with 13 bases lining up with TRBD2. Trimming at V came to 5 bases and at J to 1 base, leaving 14 bases not matched to a gene. In germline, CDR1 is LNHDA, CDR2 SQIVND (reference sequence). The CDR3 covers 20 residues. In DNA form, the CDR3 reads TGTGCCAGTAGTTCCCGACTAGCGGGGGGATCCCGGTTATCCTACAATGAGCAGTTCTTC. Translated: CASSSRLAGGSRLSYNEQFF.

This chain connects TRBV6-2 or TRBV6-3 to TRBJ1-5, with D maybe TRBD1 (6 bases). Trimming took off 5 bases at V and 3 bases at J, with 17 bases between the two ends. CDR1 is MNHEY and CDR2 is SVGEGT in the germline V gene. This CDR3 has 16 amino acids. The CDR3 spells CASSPTRGTYNQPQHF. The CDR3, as DNA: TGTGCCAGCAGTCCCACCCGAGGGACATACAATCAGCCCCAGCATTTT.

The V gene is TRBV7-2, the J gene TRBJ2-7; tentatively, D is TRBD1 (6 bases). CDR3 length equals 12 residues. V gave up 3 bases and J gave up 6 bases, with 9 bases separating them. CDR1 SGHTA and CDR2 FQGNSA come from the germline V gene. The CDR3: CASSFTGTEQYF. The CDR3 region has the DNA TGTGCCAGCAGCTTTACAGGGACCGAGCAGTACTTC.

The CDR3 DNA reads TGTGCCAGCAGGGGGCAGAGCTATGGCTACACCTTC. Its protein is CASRGQSYGYTF. V usage is TRBV2 and J usage is TRBJ1-2; D may be TRBD1 (5 bases). Deletions cut 6 bases from V and 4 bases from J, with 9 bases between. Germline CDR1 SNHLY, CDR2 FYNNEI. This CDR3 is 12 amino acids long.

This chain joins TRBV27 and TRBJ1-4; TRBD1 aligns across 8 bases. CDR1 is MNHEY, CDR2 SMNVEV, per germline (reference sequence). Unmatched junction bases numbered 6, after V lost 5 bases and J lost 4 bases. This CDR3 is built from 15 residues. The DNA of the CDR3 is TGTGCCAGCAGTGGATACAGGGGGAGTAATGAAAAACTGTTTTTT. Its protein is CASSGYRGSNEKLFF.

The gene calls are TRBV6-5 and TRBJ1-1; D is perhaps TRBD1 (5 bases). The germline CDR1 and CDR2 sequences are MNHEY and SVGAGI. Between the trimmed V and J ends, which lost 2 bases and 5 bases, there was a span of 6 bases. The CDR3 covers 12 residues. CDR3 sequence (DNA): TGTGCCAGCAGTTACGGGGGGACTGAAGCTTTCTTT. This encodes CASSYGGTEAFF.

The V and J genes are TRBV3-1 (or the pseudogene TRBV3-2) and TRBJ2-2, with no clear D. Deletions cut 1 base from V and 6 bases from J, with 9 bases between. Germline loops: CDR1 LGHDT, CDR2 YNNKEL (reference sequence). CDR3 length: 14 amino acids. CDR3 protein: CASSQGTTSGELFF. The CDR3 DNA reads TGTGCCAGCAGCCAAGGTACAACCTCCGGGGAGCTGTTTTTT.

This sequence joins TRBV2 and TRBJ1-2; 9 positions agree with TRBD1. V gave up 5 bases and J gave up 7 bases; unmatched junction bases: 5. Germline CDR1 SNHLY, CDR2 FYNNEI. The CDR3 totals 13 residues. CDR3 sequence: CASSSQGAGGYTF. The CDR3 DNA follows: TGTGCCAGCAGTTCACAGGGGGCTGGTGGCTACACCTTC.

The V gene is TRBV27, the J gene TRBJ1-1; D is ambiguous. Per germline, CDR1 MNHEY and CDR2 SMNVEV (reference sequence). CDR3 size: 12 residues. Trimming stripped 6 bases from V and 10 bases from J, with 15 bases between. CDR3 residues: CASRAGESRAFF. The CDR3 region has the DNA TGTGCCAGCAGGGCCGGGGAGTCCAGAGCTTTCTTT.

The chain carries TRBV19 and TRBJ2-1, with 9 bases lining up with TRBD1. The CDR3 contains 13 residues. The germline V gene has CDR1 LNHDA and CDR2 SQIVND (reference sequence). Losses at the gene ends were 7 bases for V and 5 bases for J; bases not matched to a gene: 3. DNA of the CDR3: TGTGCCAGTAAGGGACAGGGACACAATGAGCAGTTCTTC. As protein: CASKGQGHNEQFF. Using reference TRBV19 and TRBJ2-1 for the parts outside the CDR3, the full variable domain is DGGITQSPKYLFRKEGQNVTLSCEQNLNHDAMYWYRQDPGQGLRLIYYSQIVNDFQKGDIAEGYSVSREKKESFPLTVTSAQKNPTAFYLCASKGQGHNEQFFGPGTRLTVL.

The chain uses TRBV5-6 and TRBJ1-2, with 8 bases lining up with TRBD1. The CDR3 length is 15 residues. The J segment lost 4 bases and the V segment lost 6 bases, leaving 11 bases of the junction unmatched. Germline V gene sequence: CDR1 SGHDT, CDR2 YYEEEE. This chain's CDR3 is CASKWGTGGSYGYTF. The CDR3 coding sequence is TGTGCCAGCAAGTGGGGTACAGGGGGGAGCTATGGCTACACCTTC.

This chain joins TRBV18 and TRBJ2-6; 7 bases match TRBD1. This CDR3 spans 16 amino acids. V trimming: 3 bases; J trimming: 4 bases; junction bases outside the gene matches: 6. Germline-derived CDR1 and CDR2 are KGHSH and LQKENI. In DNA, the CDR3 is TGTGCCAGCTCACCCGGACAGGATGCAGGGGCCAACGTCCTGACTTTC. Translating it yields CASSPGQDAGANVLTF.

The table lists this clone with a count of one. As DNA, the CDR3 is TGTGCCAGCAGCTTACGTCCAGGGGGCGTACGGGATGAGCAGTTCTTC. Amino acid sequence: CASSLRPGGVRDEQFF. The chain couples TRBV7-6 to TRBJ2-1, with 8 bases that match TRBD1. The V gene's germline CDR1 is SGHVS and CDR2 FNYEAQ. After removal of 2 bases from V and 8 bases from J, the junction contained 11 bases not matched to a gene. The CDR3 extends over 16 amino acids.

To note about this clone: This sample includes further DNA sequences coding for the same CDR3. This chain uses TRBV19 with TRBJ1-1; TRBD1 matches 11 bases. Trimming removed 6 bases from V and 3 bases from J; junction bases left unmatched: 3. Germline-derived CDR1 and CDR2 are LNHDA and SQIVND (reference sequence). The CDR3 contains 14 residues. The CDR3 here is CASSRDRGDTEAFF. CDR3 in DNA: TGTGCCAGTAGCCGGGACAGGGGGGACACTGAAGCTTTCTTT.

J is TRBJ1-3 and V is TRBV18; D is possibly TRBD1 (6 bases). In germline, CDR1 is KGHSH, CDR2 LQKENI. V gave up 1 base and J gave up 1 base, with 11 bases separating them. This CDR3 contains 16 residues. The CDR3: CASSPQDRLSGNTIYF. CDR3 nucleotide sequence: TGTGCCAGCTCACCACAGGACAGACTTTCTGGAAACACCATATATTTT. Complete variable domain (other parts from reference TRBV18 and TRBJ1-3): NAGVMQNPRHLVRRRGQEARLRCSPMKGHSHVYWYRQLPEEGLKFMVYLQKENIIDESGMPKERFSAEFPKEGPSILRIQQVVRGDSAAYFCASSPQDRLSGNTIYFGEGSWLTVV.

The chain has TRBV9 and TRBJ1-5; TRBD1 aligns across 12 bases. The CDR3 extends over 22 amino acids. Germline V CDR1 and CDR2: SGDLS, YYNGEE. Trimming at V came to 0 bases and at J to 3 bases, leaving 19 bases not matched to a gene. CDR3 sequence: CASSVEGITGTGGRDDNQPQHF. In nucleotides, the CDR3 is TGTGCCAGCAGCGTAGAAGGGATAACCGGGACAGGGGGCCGGGATGACAATCAGCCCCAGCATTTT.

V gene TRBV19 combines with J gene TRBJ1-2, with TRBD1 identical over 8 bases. J was trimmed by 2 bases and V by 0 bases; bases with no gene match: 8. Germline CDR1 is LNHDA and CDR2 is SQIVND (reference sequence). The CDR3 length is 17 residues. The CDR3 bases are TGTGCCAGTAGTATAGATGCAGGGGGCGCTTTCAACTATGGCTACACCTTC. It translates to CASSIDAGGAFNYGYTF.

This clone was seen once. The genes are TRBV10-2 and TRBJ1-2, with TRBD1 as a possible D gene (6 bases). Germline loops: CDR1 WSHSY, CDR2 SAAADI. The CDR3 covers 14 residues. The V gene lost 0 bases and the J gene lost 5 bases, with 10 bases spanning the gap. The CDR3 bases are TGCGCCAGCAGTGAGTCCACAGGGCGGTATGGCTACACCTTC. Its translation is CASSESTGRYGYTF.

V is TRBV5-4 and J is TRBJ2-3, with 7 bases aligning to TRBD1. This CDR3 has 16 amino acids. The junction had 7 bases not matched to a gene; V was cut back by 0 bases and J by 3 bases. Looked up from germline, CDR1 is SGHNT and CDR2 is YYREEE (reference sequence). The CDR3 DNA reads as TGTGCCAGCAGCTTGGAGAGGGGGCGAGGGACAGATACGCAGTATTTT. It encodes CASSLERGRGTDTQYF.